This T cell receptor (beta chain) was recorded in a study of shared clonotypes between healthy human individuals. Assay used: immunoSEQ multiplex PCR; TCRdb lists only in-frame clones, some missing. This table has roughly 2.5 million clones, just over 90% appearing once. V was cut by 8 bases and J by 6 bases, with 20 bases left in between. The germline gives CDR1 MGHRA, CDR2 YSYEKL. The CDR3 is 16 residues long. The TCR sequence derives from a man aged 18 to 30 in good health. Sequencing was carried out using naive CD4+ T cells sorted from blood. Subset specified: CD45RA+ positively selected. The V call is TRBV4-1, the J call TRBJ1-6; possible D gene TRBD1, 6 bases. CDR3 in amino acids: CASYAGAASGNSPLHF. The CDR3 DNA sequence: TGCGCCAGCTACGCAGGGGCAGCGTCTGGTAATTCACCCCTCCACTTT.